Presented here are 8 T cell receptor beta chains from one specimen sequenced in a study of low-dose radiotherapy and immunotherapy resistance in tumors. First-strand cDNA relied on TRAV- and TRBV-specific primers spanning alpha and beta chains. With a constant-region primer and a V-primer adapter, TCRs were subjected to 20 PCR cycles of amplification. TCRdb re-called the reads through MiXCR, storing one row per CDR3 protein. Here the sample spans 13,000 or so distinct CDR3 sequences, around 75% being singletons. These TCRs come from a human donor with advanced metastatic prostate, ovarian, gallbladder or colorectal cancer (not recorded which). This table probably holds off-target reads from a library built for another chain.

The CDR3 DNA reads as TGCGCCAGCAGCTTGGGAACAGCCACCAAAGGGGAAAAACTGTTTTTT. It codes for CASSLGTATKGEKLFF. V and J are TRBV5-1 and TRBJ1-4; the D is unclear. The CDR3 length is 16 residues. Germline assignment: CDR1 SGHRS and CDR2 YFSETQ. The ends were cut back, 0 bases at V and 8 bases at J, with 17 bases in the middle.

This clonotype was seen a handful of times. This chain links TRBV18 with TRBJ1-4, with D tentatively TRBD1 (5 bases). Germline lookup yields CDR1 KGHSH and CDR2 LQKENI. The CDR3 has 14 residues. Trimming removed 5 bases at V and 5 bases at J, with 12 bases between. CDR3 region: CASSIDRQNEKLFF. The CDR3 nucleotides are TGTGCCAGCTCAATCGACAGACAAAATGAAAAACTGTTTTTT.

The chain couples TRBV18 to TRBJ2-7, with 8 bases that match TRBD1. The CDR3 loop spans 17 amino acids. The germline gives CDR1 KGHSH, CDR2 LQKENI. V lost 4 bases, J lost 0 bases, and 11 bases stayed unmatched. CDR3 coding DNA: TGTGCCAGCTCACAGGGGACAGGCAGAGTGTTCTCCTACGAGCAGTACTTC. It is translated as CASSQGTGRVFSYEQYF.

V is TRBV10-3 and J is TRBJ2-1; the D is unclear. This CDR3 has 15 amino acids. Looked up from germline, CDR1 is ENHRY and CDR2 is SYGVKD. V lost 2 bases to trimming and J lost 6 bases, with 14 bases between them. The CDR3, as DNA: TGTGCCATCAGTGAGGGGCCCGCAGAAAGCAATGAGCAGTTCTTC. Encoded protein: CAISEGPAESNEQFF.

The genes are TRBV14 and TRBJ2-3; 9 bases match TRBD1. The CDR3 has 17 residues. V lost 6 bases and J lost 2; bases outside the gene matches: 12. Looked up from germline, CDR1 is SGHDN and CDR2 is FVKESK. CDR3 loop: CASSPPRTGDPTDTQYF. In nucleotides, the CDR3 is TGTGCCAGCAGTCCCCCGCGGACAGGGGACCCCACAGATACGCAGTATTTT.

The chain recombines TRBV12-3 or TRBV12-4 with TRBJ1-1; a weak D match, TRBD1 (5 bases). V was cut by 6 bases and J by 4 bases, with 9 bases left in between. The CDR3 is 12 amino acids. The CDR3 region is CASSSGGTEAFF. The CDR3 DNA sequence: TGTGCCAGCAGCTCGGGGGGCACTGAAGCTTTCTTT.

The rearrangement joins TRBV24-1 to TRBJ2-3; weak D call: TRBD2 (6 bases). The V and J ends lost 5 bases and 6 bases respectively, with 11 bases between them. The CDR3 has 13 amino acids. CDR1 is KGHDR, CDR2 SFDVKD, per germline. In DNA, the CDR3 is TGTGCCACCAGTGCCCACAGCGGGGATACGCAGTATTTT. Protein product: CATSAHSGDTQYF.

This chain uses TRBV10-3 with TRBJ2-7; 9 bases are shared with TRBD1. V shed 2 bases, J shed 5 bases, and the junction held 4 bases outside the gene matches. Germline lookup yields CDR1 ENHRY and CDR2 SYGVKD. The CDR3 loop spans 14 amino acids. The CDR3 nucleotides are TGTGCCATCAGTGAGGGGACAGGGTTCGACGAGCAGTACTTC. This translates into CAISEGTGFDEQYF.